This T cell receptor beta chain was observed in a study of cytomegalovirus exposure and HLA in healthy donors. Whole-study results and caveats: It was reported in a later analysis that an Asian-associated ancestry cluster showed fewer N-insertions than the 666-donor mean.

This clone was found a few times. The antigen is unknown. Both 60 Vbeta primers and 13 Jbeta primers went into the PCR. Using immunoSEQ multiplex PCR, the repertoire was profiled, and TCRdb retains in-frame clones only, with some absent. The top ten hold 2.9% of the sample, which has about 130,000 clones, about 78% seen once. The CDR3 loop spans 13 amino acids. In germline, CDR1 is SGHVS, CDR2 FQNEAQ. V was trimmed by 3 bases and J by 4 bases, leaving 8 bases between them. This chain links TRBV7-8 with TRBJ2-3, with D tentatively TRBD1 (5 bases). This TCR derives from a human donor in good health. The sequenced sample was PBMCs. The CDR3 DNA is TGTGCCAGCAGCTTCAGGGTGGCAGATACGCAGTATTTT. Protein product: CASSFRVADTQYF.